This T cell receptor (beta chain) appears in the sequencing data of a study of Tregs in tolerant kidney transplant recipients (dated by TCRdb to about 2019). The study in broad terms: Other Treg samples came from an approximately 3-day mixed lymphocyte reaction with belatacept, some followed by an approximately 5-day donor restimulation, before sorting recipient CD4+CD25+CD127- cells. Antibodies distinguished recipient from donor cells when sorting primary belatacept mixed lymphocyte reaction cultures. TCRbeta sequencing was used in the study to identify donor-specific regulatory T cells before combined kidney and bone marrow transplantation, and the identified cells were then tracked after transplant. In 3 healthy controls, several methods of expanding Tregs specific for an allogeneic donor were compared by TCRbeta repertoire sequencing.

For TCRbeta CDR3 sequencing, genomic DNA was extracted from sorted cells using the QIAGEN DNeasy Blood and Tissue Kit. High-throughput TCRbeta CDR3 sequencing, which included PCR amplification with bias correction and internal controls, was done commercially through immunoSEQ. Under the source paper's analysis protocol: Unique productive TCRbeta sequences were defined by CDR3 nucleotide sequence where primers matched, otherwise by CDR3 amino acid sequence with Vbeta and Jbeta genes. A sequence was defined as donor-reactive if the sequence was expanded at least 5-fold in CFSE-low cells compared with unstimulated cells and had a frequency of at least 0.01% in CFSE-low cells. Repertoire divergence was quantified by Jensen-Shannon divergence calculated from the top 100 TCRbeta sequences ranked by frequency. For any sample with multiple sequencing runs, sorting error was corrected in each run separately before the runs were pooled. The immuneACCESS repertoire file appears here via TCRdb, limited to in-frame rearrangements. These files lack a portion of the clones; in checked studies, under half of the deficit traces to unresolved V genes, and the cause of the others is not known. V and J calls plus clone size are reproduced from that table; the DNA served to infer D and trimming. This sample comprises some 20,000 clones, 50% to 70% of them detected only once. The top ten clones comprise roughly 3.5% of the sample.

Blood from healthy controls was obtained either as purchased buffy coats or from healthy volunteers. Healthy control blood was processed by Ficoll density gradient to PBMCs and cryopreserved; patient PBMCs were collected before and after transplant. Of note for this clone: Its antigen remains unidentified. No clone much larger than this one lies a single base away; base qualities are absent.

General conclusions and limits of the study: Biological reproducibility was not directly addressed, though technical replication error appeared minimal. Expanding Tregs with activated donor B cells appeared to identify the most biologically relevant and donor-specific TCRbeta repertoire. The study was constrained by small patient numbers, and validation of the findings is required in larger populations and under other immunosuppression protocols.

The sequencing sample was made of Tregs from blood cultured with allogeneic cells. This receptor was obtained from a human donor in good health.

The encoded CDR3 is CASSSDRPYGYTF. The nucleotides read TGTGCCAGCAGCTCCGACAGGCCCTATGGCTACACCTTC. This receptor chain uses TRBV7-9 and TRBJ1-2; the D gene is perhaps TRBD1, from 6 matching bases. CDR1 and CDR2 (SEHNR, FQNEAQ) derive from the germline V gene (reference sequence). V loses 4 bases of germline sequence and J loses 4 bases, and the interval between the two ends is 10 bases. Taken from cysteine to phenylalanine, the CDR3 has 13 residues. This entry keeps only the CDR3 DNA: 39 bases, framed from base 1.